What follows are 27 T cell receptor beta chains derived from one specimen sequenced in a study of cytomegalovirus exposure and HLA in healthy donors. The PCR employed 60 Vbeta primers together with 13 Jbeta primers. Assay used: immunoSEQ multiplex PCR; TCRdb lists only in-frame clones, some missing. The table has around 110,000 clones, around 80% seen once. The sample was PBMCs. Receptors were obtained from a man aged 55 to 69 in good health and CMV-seronegative.

The chain uses TRBV7-2 and TRBJ1-2, with D perhaps TRBD1 (6 bases). Germline V CDR1 and CDR2: SGHTA, FQGNSA. The CDR3 has 15 amino acids. The V end was cut by 3 bases, the J end by 5 bases, with 16 bases between. CDR3 amino acids: CASSFQTGGGYGYTF. CDR3 nucleotide sequence: TGTGCCAGCAGCTTCCAGACGGGGGGCGGGTATGGCTACACCTTC.

The rearrangement links TRBV19 to TRBJ2-5; 11 positions match TRBD2. This CDR3 has 17 residues. Germline CDR1 and CDR2: LNHDA and SQIVND (reference sequence). With 3 bases clipped from V and 7 bases from J, the junction kept 13 bases outside the gene matches. The CDR3 DNA sequence: TGTGCCAGTAGTATTGAATTAGCGGGGGGGCCAAGTGGGACCCAGTACTTC. The encoded protein is CASSIELAGGPSGTQYF.

The chain couples TRBV5-8 to TRBJ2-3; no clear D. Trimming stripped 7 bases from V and 6 bases from J, with 12 bases between. Germline CDR1 SGHTS, CDR2 YDEGEE. The CDR3 extends over 12 amino acids. CDR3 DNA: TGTGCCAGCCCTTCCCTTACTGATACGCAGTATTTT. Translating gives CASPSLTDTQYF.

This clone was counted between two and nine times. The chain has TRBV7-6 and TRBJ1-5, with unresolved D. Trimming shortened V by 5 bases and J by 2 bases, and 19 bases separated the two germline ends. The CDR3 is 17 amino acids. The germline V gene encodes CDR1 SGHVS and CDR2 FNYEAQ. CDR3 sequence (DNA): TGTGCCAGCAGCCGGGGTTTAAGCCGAGCGGGCAATCAGCCCCAGCATTTT. Protein sequence: CASSRGLSRAGNQPQHF.

The genes are TRBV15 and TRBJ1-1; 7 positions agree with TRBD1. This CDR3 contains 14 residues. The V segment lost 5 bases and the J segment 5 bases; nucleotides outside the gene matches: 8. The germline gives CDR1 LNHNV, CDR2 YYDKDF (reference sequence). The chain's CDR3 is CATSPSQGRTEAFF. In DNA, the CDR3 is TGTGCCACCAGCCCCTCACAGGGGAGAACTGAAGCTTTCTTT.

The CDR3 DNA follows: TGTGCCAGCAGCGCCGGCGGGGGGGCCGGAGAGACCCAGTACTTC. Protein sequence: CASSAGGGAGETQYF. This chain uses TRBV9 with TRBJ2-5, with 9 bases identical to TRBD2. The germline gives CDR1 SGDLS, CDR2 YYNGEE. V lost 3 bases and J lost 4; bases outside the gene matches: 7. This CDR3 region has 15 residues.

This clone appeared a few times. This chain joins TRBV5-4 and TRBJ2-3; D is unresolved. From germline, CDR1 is SGHNT and CDR2 YYREEE (reference sequence). V was trimmed by 2 bases and J by 1 base, leaving 5 bases between them. The CDR3 has 13 amino acids. CDR3 in amino acids: CASSFSGTDTQYF. The DNA for the CDR3 is TGTGCCAGCAGCTTTTCTGGCACAGATACGCAGTATTTT.

The chain uses TRBV29-1 and TRBJ2-1, with 7 nucleotides matching TRBD1. There are 14 residues in the CDR3. Trimming removed 7 bases from V and 8 bases from J; junction bases left unmatched: 14. Germline V gives CDR1 SQVTM, CDR2 ANQGSEA. The CDR3 is CSAGYSRGGDEQFF. The CDR3 nucleotides read TGCAGCGCTGGGTATTCGAGAGGGGGCGATGAGCAGTTCTTC.

The chain is built from TRBV6-4 and TRBJ1-6, with 10 positions matching TRBD1. CDR1 is MRHNA and CDR2 is SNTAGT in the germline V gene. With 0 bases clipped from V and 7 bases from J, the junction kept 0 bases outside the gene matches. The CDR3 has 15 amino acids. The CDR3 nucleotides read TGTGCCAGCAGTGACTCGACAGGGGGCAATTCACCCCTCCACTTT. Amino acids: CASSDSTGGNSPLHF.

The V call is TRBV5-6, the J call TRBJ1-4; TRBD1 aligns across 8 bases. The CDR3 loop spans 16 amino acids. Germline V CDR1 and CDR2: SGHDT, YYEEEE. V lost 4 bases, J lost 0 bases, and 5 bases stayed unmatched. The CDR3 coding sequence is TGTGCCAGCAGCACCGGGACAGGTACAACTAATGAAAAACTGTTTTTT. As protein: CASSTGTGTTNEKLFF.

Only a few counts were recorded for this clone. CDR3 region: CASSVEVLGGEKLFF. The DNA for the CDR3 is TGTGCCAGCAGTGTGGAGGTCCTCGGGGGTGAAAAACTGTTTTTT. The V gene is TRBV28, the J gene TRBJ1-4, with D maybe TRBD1 (5 bases). V lost 5 bases, J lost 7 bases, and 17 bases lay in between. The germline V gene has CDR1 MDHEN and CDR2 SYDVKM. The length of the CDR3 is 15 residues.

The chain uses TRBV2 and TRBJ1-4; 7 bases fit TRBD1. Germline V gives CDR1 SNHLY, CDR2 FYNNEI. The CDR3 is 12 residues long. CDR3 DNA: TGTGCGGCAGGGGGATTTATTGAAAAACTGTTTTTT. As protein: CAAGGFIEKLFF.

The rearrangement links TRBV5-4 to TRBJ2-3; 13 positions match TRBD2. V shed 4 bases, J shed 2 bases, and the junction held 4 bases outside the gene matches. The V gene's germline CDR1 is SGHNT and CDR2 YYREEE (reference sequence). The CDR3 length is 16 residues. CDR3 coding DNA: TGTGCCAGCAGCCGGGGACTAGCGGGGTCCACAGATACGCAGTATTTT. Translating gives CASSRGLAGSTDTQYF.

The rearrangement joins TRBV7-2 to TRBJ1-5, with a possible D match to TRBD1 (6 bases). V was pared by 0 bases and J by 5 bases, with 14 bases between. CDR3 length equals 16 residues. Germline CDR1 SGHTA, CDR2 FQGNSA. Here the CDR3 reads CASSLAMPRGDQPQHF. In nucleotides, the CDR3 is TGTGCCAGCAGCTTAGCGATGCCCAGGGGAGATCAGCCCCAGCATTTT.

This rearrangement joins TRBV5-1 to TRBJ2-1, with TRBD1 matching 12 bases. Unmatched junction bases numbered 6, after V lost 4 bases and J lost 1 base. There are 17 residues in the CDR3. Germline V gene data show CDR1 as SGHRS and CDR2 as YFSETQ. This CDR3 is CASSPGTGGLSYNEQFF. Written as DNA, the CDR3 is TGCGCCAGCAGCCCGGGGACAGGGGGCTTATCCTACAATGAGCAGTTCTTC. Filled out from reference TRBV5-1 and TRBJ2-1, the complete variable domain reads KAGVTQTPRYLIKTRGQQVTLSCSPISGHRSVSWYQQTPGQGLQFLFEYFSETQRNKGNFPGRFSGRQFSNSRSEMNVSTLELGDSALYLCASSPGTGGLSYNEQFFGPGTRLTVL.

In this sample, this clone turned up a few times. The rearrangement links TRBV2 to TRBJ1-3; D unclear. The V end was cut by 3 bases, the J end by 4 bases, with 10 bases between. CDR3 length equals 14 residues. Per germline, CDR1 SNHLY and CDR2 FYNNEI. CDR3 sequence reads: CASSERFGGNTIYF. The DNA of the CDR3 is TGTGCCAGCAGTGAGCGGTTTGGAGGAAACACCATATATTTT.

As for this clone: Different DNA sequences within this sample yield the same CDR3. This chain joins TRBV18 and TRBJ1-1; possibly TRBD1 for D (5 bases). Germline V CDR1 and CDR2: KGHSH, LQKENI. This CDR3 contains 12 residues. V gave up 3 bases and J gave up 5 bases, with 7 bases separating them. The CDR3 DNA follows: TGTGCCAGCTCACCCAGGGAAACTGAAGCTTTCTTT. As protein: CASSPRETEAFF.

The chain links TRBV5-1 to TRBJ2-1; 7 positions agree with TRBD1. V shed 4 bases, J shed 1 base, and the junction held 8 bases outside the gene matches. The germline gives CDR1 SGHRS, CDR2 YFSETQ. The CDR3 totals 16 residues. CDR3 protein: CASSARGTVSYNEQFF. CDR3 sequence (DNA): TGCGCCAGCAGCGCAAGGGGGACAGTTTCCTACAATGAGCAGTTCTTC.

The count of this clone is one. This rearrangement joins TRBV9 to TRBJ1-3; TRBD1 aligns across 9 bases. V lost 0 bases and J lost 1; bases outside the gene matches: 11. The CDR3 extends over 19 amino acids. From germline, CDR1 is SGDLS and CDR2 YYNGEE. The CDR3 loop is CASSVATRDREGSGNTIYF. For the CDR3, the DNA is TGTGCCAGCAGCGTAGCTACAAGGGACAGGGAAGGATCTGGAAACACCATATATTTT.

The chain uses TRBV5-1 and TRBJ2-1, with 8 bases that match TRBD2. This CDR3 has 15 residues. The germline gives CDR1 SGHRS, CDR2 YFSETQ. J gave up 10 bases and V 2 bases, and 11 bases lay outside the gene matches. CDR3 in amino acids: CASSFNGGVNGEQFF. CDR3 bases: TGCGCCAGCAGCTTTAACGGGGGGGTCAATGGCGAGCAGTTCTTC.

This clone was found once. This chain uses TRBV2 with TRBJ2-2; D unclear. Germline CDR1 and CDR2: SNHLY and FYNNEI. V lost 2 bases to trimming and J lost 5 bases, with 15 bases between them. The CDR3 extends over 16 amino acids. The CDR3 DNA is TGTGCCAGCAGTGAATTGGCAGGCCTGGCAACCGGGGAGCTGTTTTTT. Translating gives CASSELAGLATGELFF.

The rearrangement links TRBV19 to TRBJ1-1, with D possibly being TRBD1 (5 bases). The V gene lost 3 bases and the J gene lost 6 bases, with 17 bases spanning the gap. Germline CDR1 is LNHDA and CDR2 is SQIVND (reference sequence). The CDR3 is made up of 15 amino acids. CDR3 coding DNA: TGTGCCAGTAGTATGGGACTGAGGACTGAGGCTGAAGCTTTCTTT. Translated, it gives CASSMGLRTEAEAFF.

The gene calls are TRBV7-2 and TRBJ1-5; 8 bases match TRBD1. V was pared by 5 bases and J by 5 bases, with 2 bases of the junction left unmatched. This CDR3 spans 13 amino acids. The germline V gene encodes CDR1 SGHTA and CDR2 FQGNSA. The CDR3 region is CASSPQGDQPQHF. The CDR3 coding sequence is TGTGCCAGCAGCCCACAGGGGGATCAGCCCCAGCATTTT.

The rearrangement joins TRBV5-1 to TRBJ2-1; TRBD1 matches at 8 bases. Per germline, CDR1 SGHRS and CDR2 YFSETQ. The CDR3 has 16 amino acids. The ends lost 3 bases at V and 2 bases at J; junction bases unmatched: 7. The DNA for the CDR3 is TGCGCCAGCAGCTCCAGGGGGCAAGGGACCTACAATGAGCAGTTCTTC. Translated, it gives CASSSRGQGTYNEQFF.

V usage is TRBV12-5 and J usage is TRBJ1-3; 10 bases map to TRBD1. This CDR3 spans 14 amino acids. With V trimmed by 6 bases and J by 8 bases, 7 bases remained unmatched. CDR1 is LGHNT, CDR2 FRNRAP, per germline. The CDR3 reads CASGGDRGRDTIYF. The CDR3 nucleotides are TGTGCTAGTGGCGGGGACAGGGGAAGGGACACCATATATTTT.

V is TRBV7-2 and J is TRBJ1-6; 8 nucleotides align to TRBD1. This CDR3 comprises 12 residues. In germline, CDR1 is SGHTA, CDR2 FQGNSA. With 7 bases clipped from V and 9 bases from J, the junction kept 2 bases outside the gene matches. The CDR3 DNA is TGTGCCAGCACCAGGGGGCCTTCACCCCTCCACTTT. This encodes CASTRGPSPLHF.

CDR3: CASSLGLPIGQPQHF. CDR3 DNA: TGTGCCAGCAGCCTGGGACTCCCGATCGGGCAGCCCCAGCATTTT. This chain joins TRBV6-5 and TRBJ1-5; tentatively, D is TRBD1 (5 bases). The CDR3 has 15 residues. V was cut by 6 bases and J by 7 bases, with 19 bases left in between. CDR1 and CDR2 (germline): MNHEY, SVGAGI.